This TCR beta chain was identified during a study of cytomegalovirus exposure and HLA in healthy donors. General study findings and limits: As was reported, the HLA-A and HLA-B alleles of most subjects were accurately predicted from TCR beta sequences.

Both 60 Vbeta primers and 13 Jbeta primers went into the PCR. Measured with immunoSEQ multiplex PCR; TCRdb has only the in-frame clones, and not every one. The sample lists some 140,000 clones, 70% to 85% occurring once. Notes on this clone: Its antigen is as yet unknown.

The sequencing input was PBMCs. This receptor was identified in a man aged 25-40 years in good health and CMV-seronegative.

CDR3 nucleotides: TGTGCCACCTCGGCGAGAGGGACACTGGAAGGGGGTGAAAAACTGTTTTTT. This sequence encodes CATSARGTLEGGEKLFF. The rearrangement joins TRBV2 to TRBJ1-4; D might be TRBD1 (6 bases). V lost 10 bases and J 7 bases, leaving 28 bases between the germline ends. Germline CDR1 SNHLY, CDR2 FYNNEI. This CDR3 is built from 17 residues.